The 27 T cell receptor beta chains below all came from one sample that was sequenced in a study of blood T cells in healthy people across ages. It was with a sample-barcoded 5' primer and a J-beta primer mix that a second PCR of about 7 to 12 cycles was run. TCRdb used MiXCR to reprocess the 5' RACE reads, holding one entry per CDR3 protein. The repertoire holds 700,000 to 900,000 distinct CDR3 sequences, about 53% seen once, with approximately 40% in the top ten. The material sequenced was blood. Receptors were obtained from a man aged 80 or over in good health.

CDR3 protein: CASKAADLTYEQYF. The CDR3 DNA reads TGTGCCAGCAAAGCGGCAGACCTTACCTACGAGCAGTACTTC. The J gene is TRBJ2-7, the V gene TRBV28; D possibly corresponds to TRBD2 (5 bases). The germline CDR1 and CDR2 sequences are MDHEN and SYDVKM. The V and J ends lost 7 bases and 2 bases respectively, with 15 bases between them. This CDR3 comprises 14 residues.

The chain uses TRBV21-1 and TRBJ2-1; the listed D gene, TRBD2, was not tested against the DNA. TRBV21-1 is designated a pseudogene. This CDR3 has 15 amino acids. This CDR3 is CASSKVRAVQETQFF. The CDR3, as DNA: TGTGCCAGCAGCAAAGTAAGGGCAGTCCAAGAGACCCAGTTCTTC.

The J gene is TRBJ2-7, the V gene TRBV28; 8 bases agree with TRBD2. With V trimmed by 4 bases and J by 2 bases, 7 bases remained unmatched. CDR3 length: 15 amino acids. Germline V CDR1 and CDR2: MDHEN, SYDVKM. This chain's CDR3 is CASSSPGLGTYEQYF. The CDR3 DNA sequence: TGTGCCAGCAGTTCTCCGGGACTAGGAACCTACGAGCAGTACTTC.

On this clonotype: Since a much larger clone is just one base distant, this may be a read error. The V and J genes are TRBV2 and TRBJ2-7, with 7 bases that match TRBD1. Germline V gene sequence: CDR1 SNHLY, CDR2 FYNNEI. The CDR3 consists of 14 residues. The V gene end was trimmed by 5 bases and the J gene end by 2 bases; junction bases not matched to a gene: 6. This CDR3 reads CASSSGQVTYEQYF. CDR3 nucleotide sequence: TGTGCCAGCAGTTCCGGACAGGTCACCTACGAGCAGTACTTC.

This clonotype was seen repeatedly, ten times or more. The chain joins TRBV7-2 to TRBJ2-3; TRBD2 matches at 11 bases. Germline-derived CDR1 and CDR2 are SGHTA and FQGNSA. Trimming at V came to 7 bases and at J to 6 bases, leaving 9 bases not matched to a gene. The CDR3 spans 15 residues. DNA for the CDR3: TGTGCCAGCACCCTTAGCGGGAGGGCAGCGGATACGCAGTATTTT. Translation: CASTLSGRAADTQYF.

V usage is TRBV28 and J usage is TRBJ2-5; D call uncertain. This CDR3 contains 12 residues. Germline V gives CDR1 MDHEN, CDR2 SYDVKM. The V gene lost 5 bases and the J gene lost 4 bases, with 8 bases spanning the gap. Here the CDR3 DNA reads TGTGCCAGCAGTCTTCTTTCAGAGACCCAGTACTTC. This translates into CASSLLSETQYF.

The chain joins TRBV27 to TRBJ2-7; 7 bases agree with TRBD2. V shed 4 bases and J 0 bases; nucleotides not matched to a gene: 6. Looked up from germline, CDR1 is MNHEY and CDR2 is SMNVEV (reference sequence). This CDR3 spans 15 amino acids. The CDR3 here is CASSSPREASYEQYF. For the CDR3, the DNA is TGTGCCAGCAGTTCACCCCGGGAGGCCTCCTACGAGCAGTACTTC.

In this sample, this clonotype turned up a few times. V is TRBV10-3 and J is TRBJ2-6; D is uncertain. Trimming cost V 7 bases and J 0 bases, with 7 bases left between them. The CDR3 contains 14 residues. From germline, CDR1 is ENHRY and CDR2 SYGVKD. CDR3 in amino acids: CAIKSDSGANVLTF. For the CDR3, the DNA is TGTGCCATCAAGAGTGACTCTGGGGCCAACGTCCTGACTTTC.

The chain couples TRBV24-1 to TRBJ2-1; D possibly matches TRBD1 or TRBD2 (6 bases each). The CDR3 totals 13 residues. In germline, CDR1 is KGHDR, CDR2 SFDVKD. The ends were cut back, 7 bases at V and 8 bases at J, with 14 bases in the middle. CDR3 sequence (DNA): TGTGCCACCAGAGGGGGAGGTCGGGATGAGCAGTTCTTC. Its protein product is CATRGGGRDEQFF.

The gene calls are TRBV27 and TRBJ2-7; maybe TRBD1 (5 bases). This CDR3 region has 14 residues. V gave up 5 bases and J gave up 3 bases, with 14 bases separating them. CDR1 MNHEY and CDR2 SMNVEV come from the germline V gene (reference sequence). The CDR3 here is CASSIRWQGYEQYF. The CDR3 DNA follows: TGTGCCAGCAGTATTAGGTGGCAGGGCTACGAGCAGTACTTC.

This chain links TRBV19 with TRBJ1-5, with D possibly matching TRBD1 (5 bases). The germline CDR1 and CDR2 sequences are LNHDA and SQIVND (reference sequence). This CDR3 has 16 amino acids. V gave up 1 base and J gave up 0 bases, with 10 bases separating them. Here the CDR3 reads CASSIGDARSNQPQHF. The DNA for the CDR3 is TGTGCCAGTAGTATAGGGGACGCCCGTAGCAATCAGCCCCAGCATTTT. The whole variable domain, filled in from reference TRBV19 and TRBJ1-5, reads DGGITQSPKYLFRKEGQNVTLSCEQNLNHDAMYWYRQDPGQGLRLIYYSQIVNDFQKGDIAEGYSVSREKKESFPLTVTSAQKNPTAFYLCASSIGDARSNQPQHFGDGTRLSIL.

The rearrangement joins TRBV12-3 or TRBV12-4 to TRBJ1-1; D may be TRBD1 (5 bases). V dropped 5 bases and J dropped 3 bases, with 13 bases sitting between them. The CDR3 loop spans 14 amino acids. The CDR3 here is CASSVRERYTEAFF. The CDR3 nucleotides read TGTGCCAGCAGTGTCAGGGAGAGGTACACTGAAGCTTTCTTT.

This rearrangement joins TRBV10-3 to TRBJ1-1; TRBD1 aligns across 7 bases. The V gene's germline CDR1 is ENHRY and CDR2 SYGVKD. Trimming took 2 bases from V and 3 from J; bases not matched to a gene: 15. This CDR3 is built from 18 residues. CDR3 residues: CAISELLRTGGGDTEAFF. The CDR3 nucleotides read TGTGCCATCAGTGAGCTATTACGGACAGGTGGGGGGGACACTGAAGCTTTCTTT.

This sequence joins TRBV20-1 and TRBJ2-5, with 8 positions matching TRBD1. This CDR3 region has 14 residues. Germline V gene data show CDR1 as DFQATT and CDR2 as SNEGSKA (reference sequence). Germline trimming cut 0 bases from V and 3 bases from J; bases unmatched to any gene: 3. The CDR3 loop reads CSARELTGEETQYF. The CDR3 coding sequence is TGCAGTGCTAGAGAGTTGACAGGGGAAGAGACCCAGTACTTC.

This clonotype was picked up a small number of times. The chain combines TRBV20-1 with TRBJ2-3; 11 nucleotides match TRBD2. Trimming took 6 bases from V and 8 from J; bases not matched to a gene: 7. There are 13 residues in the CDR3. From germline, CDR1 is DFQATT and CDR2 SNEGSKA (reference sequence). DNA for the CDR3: TGCAGTGCCCGTCGGGGACTAGCGGCTACGCAGTATTTT. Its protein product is CSARRGLAATQYF.

The CDR3 DNA follows: TGTGCCAGCAGCTTAGAGCTTCCTGCCTACAATGAGCAGTTCTTC. This gives the protein CASSLELPAYNEQFF. V and J are TRBV11-2 and TRBJ2-1; D remains ambiguous. CDR3 length: 15 amino acids. V lost 0 bases, J lost 2 bases, and 8 bases lay in between. CDR1 is SGHAT, CDR2 FQNNGV, per germline.

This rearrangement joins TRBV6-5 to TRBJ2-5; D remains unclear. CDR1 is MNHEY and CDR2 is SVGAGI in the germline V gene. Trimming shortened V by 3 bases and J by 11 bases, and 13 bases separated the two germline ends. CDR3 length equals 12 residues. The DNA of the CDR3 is TGTGCCAGCAGTTATGCAGGATCTAAGCAGTACTTC. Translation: CASSYAGSKQYF.

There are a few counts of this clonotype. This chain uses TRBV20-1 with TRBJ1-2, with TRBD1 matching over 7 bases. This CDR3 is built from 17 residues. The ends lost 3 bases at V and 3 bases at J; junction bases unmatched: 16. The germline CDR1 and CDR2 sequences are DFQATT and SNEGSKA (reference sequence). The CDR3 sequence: CSASGGQGGGGHYGYTF. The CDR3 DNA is TGCAGTGCTAGTGGGGGCCAAGGGGGCGGAGGGCACTATGGCTACACCTTC.

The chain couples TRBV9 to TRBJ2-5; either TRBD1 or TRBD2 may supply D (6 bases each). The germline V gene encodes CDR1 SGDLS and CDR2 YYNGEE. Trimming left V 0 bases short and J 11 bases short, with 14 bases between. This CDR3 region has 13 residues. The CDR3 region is CASSVVGGNEQYF. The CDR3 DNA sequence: TGTGCCAGCAGCGTAGTAGGGGGGAATGAGCAGTACTTC.

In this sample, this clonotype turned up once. The CDR3, as DNA: TGCGCCAGCAGCTTGGACTACCTGGGGGACGAGCAGTACTTC. Its protein product is CASSLDYLGDEQYF. The chain couples TRBV5-1 to TRBJ2-7; D could derive from TRBD1 or TRBD2 (5 bases each). Germline V CDR1 and CDR2: SGHRS, YFSETQ. CDR3 length: 14 amino acids. V gave up 0 bases and J gave up 5 bases, with 12 bases separating them. Complete variable domain (other parts from reference TRBV5-1 and TRBJ2-7): KAGVTQTPRYLIKTRGQQVTLSCSPISGHRSVSWYQQTPGQGLQFLFEYFSETQRNKGNFPGRFSGRQFSNSRSEMNVSTLELGDSALYLCASSLDYLGDEQYFGPGTRLTVT.

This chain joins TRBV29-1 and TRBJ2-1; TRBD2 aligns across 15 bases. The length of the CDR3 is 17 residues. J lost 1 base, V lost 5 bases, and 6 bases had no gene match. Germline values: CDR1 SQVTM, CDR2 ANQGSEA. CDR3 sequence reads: CSVMGLAGGVSYNEQFF. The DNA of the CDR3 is TGCAGCGTTATGGGACTAGCGGGAGGAGTGTCCTACAATGAGCAGTTCTTC.

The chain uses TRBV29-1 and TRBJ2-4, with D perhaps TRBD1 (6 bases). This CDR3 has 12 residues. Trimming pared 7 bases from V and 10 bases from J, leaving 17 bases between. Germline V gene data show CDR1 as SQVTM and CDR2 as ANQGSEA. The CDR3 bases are TGCAGCGCCAAGGTGGGGCAGGGGATTCAGTACTTC. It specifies CSAKVGQGIQYF.

The chain's CDR3 is CSARDGPRSKQFF. The CDR3 DNA follows: TGCAGTGCTAGAGATGGCCCCCGAAGTAAGCAGTTCTTC. The genes are TRBV20-1 and TRBJ2-1, with D uncertain. There are 13 residues in the CDR3. The ends were cut back, 0 bases at V and 11 bases at J, with 14 bases in the middle. Germline V CDR1 and CDR2: DFQATT, SNEGSKA (reference sequence).

In nucleotides, the CDR3 is TGTGCCAGCAGTTTGGGATCGGGACAGCTCACAGATACGCAGTATTTT. It translates to CASSLGSGQLTDTQYF. V is TRBV6-5 and J is TRBJ2-3, with 7 positions matching TRBD1. Per germline, CDR1 MNHEY and CDR2 SVGAGI. The CDR3 runs 16 residues. The ends lost 4 bases at V and 2 bases at J; junction bases unmatched: 9.

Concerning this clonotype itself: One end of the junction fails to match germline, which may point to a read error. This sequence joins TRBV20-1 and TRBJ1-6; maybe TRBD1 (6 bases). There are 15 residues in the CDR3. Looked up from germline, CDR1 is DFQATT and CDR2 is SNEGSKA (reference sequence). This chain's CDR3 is CSATYSTGYNSPLHF. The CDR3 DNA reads TGCAGCGCTACATACTCGACAGGATATAATTCACCCCTCCACTTT.

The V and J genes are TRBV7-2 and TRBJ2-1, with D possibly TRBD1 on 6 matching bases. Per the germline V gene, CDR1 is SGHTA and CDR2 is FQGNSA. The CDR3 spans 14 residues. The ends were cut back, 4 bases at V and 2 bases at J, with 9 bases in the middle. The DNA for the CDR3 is TGTGCCAGCAGCTCCACAGGGACCTACAATGAGCAGTTCTTC. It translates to CASSSTGTYNEQFF.

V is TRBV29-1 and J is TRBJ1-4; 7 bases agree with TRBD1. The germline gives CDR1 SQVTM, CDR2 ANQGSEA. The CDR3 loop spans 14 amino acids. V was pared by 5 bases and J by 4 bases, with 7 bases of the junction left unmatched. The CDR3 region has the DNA TGCAGCGTTCTGCCAGGGGGATATAATGAAAAACTGTTTTTT. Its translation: CSVLPGGYNEKLFF.